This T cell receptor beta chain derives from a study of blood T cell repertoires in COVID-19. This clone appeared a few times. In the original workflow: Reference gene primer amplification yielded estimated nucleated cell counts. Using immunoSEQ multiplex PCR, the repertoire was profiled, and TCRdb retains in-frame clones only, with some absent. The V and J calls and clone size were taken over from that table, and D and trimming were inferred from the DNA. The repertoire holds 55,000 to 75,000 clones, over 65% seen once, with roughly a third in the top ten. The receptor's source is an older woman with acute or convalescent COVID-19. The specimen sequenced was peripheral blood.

This CDR3 reads CASSSTGPYSNQPQHF. DNA of the CDR3: TGTGCCAGCAGTTCCACCGGTCCATATAGCAATCAGCCCCAGCATTTT. The chain combines TRBV6-2 or TRBV6-3 with TRBJ1-5, with unresolved D. The germline V gene encodes CDR1 MNHEY and CDR2 SVGEGT. The CDR3 consists of 16 residues. The V end lost 4 bases, the J end lost 0 bases, and 13 bases lay between the germline ends.